The present TCR beta chain was sequenced within a study of STAT5B mutations in CD4+ large granular lymphocyte leukemia. This clone was recorded a few times. Its antigen is unidentified. TCRdb keeps only in-frame clones here, not all; method: immunoSEQ multiplex PCR. The sample lists more than 30,000 clones, approximately 88% occurring once. The CDR3 contains 16 residues. CDR1 is SEHNR and CDR2 is FQNEAQ in the germline V gene (reference sequence). V was cut by 5 bases and J by 5 bases, with 18 bases left in between. Study-wide findings and caveats: Without putative leukemic clones, patient CD4-sorted repertoires remained more clonal than healthy CD4+ repertoires.

The V and J genes are TRBV7-9 and TRBJ1-4, with a weak D call TRBD1 (6 bases). This receptor was taken from a human donor in good health. The sample taken for sequencing was CD4+ T cells from blood buffy coats. For the CDR3, the DNA is TGTGCCAGCAGCCCCAATCCCGGACAGAAGAATGAAAAACTGTTTTTT. Translation: CASSPNPGQKNEKLFF. Combining the CDR3 with reference TRBV7-9 and TRBJ1-4 gives the whole variable domain DTGVSQNPRHKITKRGQNVTFRCDPISEHNRLYWYRQTLGQGPEFLTYFQNEAQLEKSRLLSDRFSAERPKGSFSTLEIQRTEQGDSAMYLCASSPNPGQKNEKLFFGSGTQLSVL.